Below, 29 T cell receptor beta chains from the same sample are listed, as sequenced in a study of patients and donors after allogeneic stem cell transplantation. TCRdb redid the calling of the RT-PCR reads with MiXCR, one entry per CDR3 protein. Here the sample spans tens of thousands of distinct CDR3 sequences, roughly 48% being singletons. Input material: blood, either unsorted or a sorted T cell fraction (not recorded which). These receptors came from a human donor who was either an allogeneic HSCT recipient or a stem cell or donor lymphocyte infusion donor (not recorded which). It is not recorded whose cells these are; they may come from a transplant donor.

The J gene is TRBJ1-2, the V gene TRBV27, with unresolved D. The CDR3 totals 13 residues. CDR1 is MNHEY and CDR2 is SMNVEV in the germline V gene (reference sequence). The germline V and J ends were trimmed by 5 bases and 4 bases, with 11 bases remaining between them. Written as DNA, the CDR3 is TGTGCCAGCAGTACAGCGGACTTCTATGGCTACACCTTC. It encodes CASSTADFYGYTF.

V usage is TRBV29-1 and J usage is TRBJ2-1, with 8 bases fitting TRBD2. The CDR3 covers 16 residues. Germline V gives CDR1 SQVTM, CDR2 ANQGSEA. V lost 4 bases to trimming and J lost 0 bases; unmatched junction nucleotides: 8. The CDR3 coding sequence is TGCAGCGTTGTTCGGGAGGGCCACAGCTCCTACAATGAGCAGTTCTTC. This encodes CSVVREGHSSYNEQFF.

The J gene is TRBJ1-5, the V gene TRBV30; D is unclear. The germline V gene has CDR1 GTSNPN and CDR2 SVGIG (reference sequence). The CDR3 totals 14 residues. Trimming took off 5 bases at V and 0 bases at J, with 11 bases between the two ends. The CDR3: CAWGLGYSNQPQHF. In DNA form, the CDR3 reads TGTGCCTGGGGGCTAGGGTATAGCAATCAGCCCCAGCATTTT.

This chain uses TRBV30 with TRBJ1-1, with a tentative D call TRBD1 (6 bases). This CDR3 region has 14 residues. Trimming shortened V by 4 bases and J by 1 base, and 13 bases separated the two germline ends. Germline assignment: CDR1 GTSNPN and CDR2 SVGIG (reference sequence). The CDR3 protein is CAWTIGQRNTEAFF. CDR3 bases: TGTGCCTGGACTATCGGACAGAGGAACACTGAAGCTTTCTTT.

The genes are TRBV12-3 or TRBV12-4 and TRBJ2-5; 11 positions agree with TRBD2. J gave up 5 bases and V 3 bases, and 14 bases lay outside the gene matches. The CDR3 length is 18 residues. Here the CDR3 reads CASSFSGLAARGLETQYF. The CDR3 DNA follows: TGTGCCAGCAGTTTTTCGGGACTAGCGGCCCGGGGGCTGGAGACCCAGTACTTC.

V is TRBV4-2 and J is TRBJ1-2, with 8 bases aligning to TRBD1. Germline values: CDR1 LGHNA, CDR2 YNFKEQ. J gave up 0 bases and V 1 base, and 7 bases lay outside the gene matches. CDR3 size: 17 residues. The CDR3 nucleotides read TGTGCCAGCAGCCAAGCTGGACAGGGAAACGCTAACTATGGCTACACCTTC. Translated, it gives CASSQAGQGNANYGYTF.

The V gene is TRBV10-2, the J gene TRBJ1-5; TRBD1 matches 7 bases. The CDR3 spans 14 residues. After removal of 5 bases from V and 4 bases from J, the junction contained 5 bases not matched to a gene. Per the germline V gene, CDR1 is WSHSY and CDR2 is SAAADI. The CDR3 loop is CASSRTGVNQPQHF. Here the CDR3 DNA reads TGCGCCAGCAGTCGCACAGGGGTAAATCAGCCCCAGCATTTT.

J is TRBJ1-2 and V is TRBV12-3 or TRBV12-4; TRBD1 might be the D (6 bases). The CDR3 consists of 14 residues. The V and J ends lost 7 bases and 1 base respectively, with 13 bases between them. The CDR3 bases are TGTGCCAGCACTGCGCGGGGGCTTAACTATGGCTACACCTTC. This codes for CASTARGLNYGYTF.

V and J are TRBV9 and TRBJ2-1; TRBD2 matches 12 bases. The length of the CDR3 is 16 residues. Germline V gene lookup returns CDR1 SGDLS and CDR2 YYNGEE. V lost 3 bases to trimming and J lost 7 bases; unmatched junction nucleotides: 8. CDR3 nucleotides: TGTGCCAGCAGCGATACCGGGACTAGCGGGTTAAATGAGCAGTTCTTC. Residues: CASSDTGTSGLNEQFF.

The chain joins TRBV20-1 to TRBJ2-4; D not resolved. The CDR3 is made up of 12 amino acids. V shed 1 base and J shed 5 bases, with 6 bases lying between them. Germline V gene data show CDR1 as DFQATT and CDR2 as SNEGSKA (reference sequence). CDR3 amino acids: CSARVLENIQYF. The CDR3 DNA sequence: TGCAGTGCTAGAGTCCTGGAAAACATTCAGTACTTC.

V usage is TRBV20-1 and J usage is TRBJ1-4; 7 nucleotides align to TRBD1. The CDR3 covers 14 residues. Per germline, CDR1 DFQATT and CDR2 SNEGSKA (reference sequence). V lost 6 bases to trimming and J lost 5 bases; unmatched junction nucleotides: 9. CDR3 in amino acids: CSATVGTVNEKLFF. The CDR3 DNA follows: TGCAGTGCAACGGTAGGGACAGTCAATGAAAAACTGTTTTTT.

The chain couples TRBV5-1 to TRBJ2-7; 9 nucleotides line up with TRBD1. The length of the CDR3 is 16 residues. Germline CDR1 reads SGHRS; CDR2 reads YFSETQ. The ends lost 4 bases at V and 6 bases at J; junction bases unmatched: 14. DNA for the CDR3: TGCGCCAGCAGCGTAGGGACAGGGCGGCAAACGGGCGAGCAGTACTTC. Protein product: CASSVGTGRQTGEQYF.

The chain uses TRBV4-1 and TRBJ1-4; D is perhaps TRBD1 (6 bases). V gave up 1 base and J gave up 3 bases, with 15 bases separating them. The CDR3 spans 17 residues. Germline CDR1 and CDR2: MGHRA and YSYEKL. The CDR3 nucleotides are TGCGCCAGCAGCCAAGTTTGGGGGGCGAGGGCTAATGAAAAACTGTTTTTT. Translating gives CASSQVWGARANEKLFF.

This clonotype was observed a few times. The genes are TRBV5-1 and TRBJ1-5; D is ambiguous. Germline loops: CDR1 SGHRS, CDR2 YFSETQ. Trimming stripped 7 bases from V and 5 bases from J, with 16 bases between. The CDR3 is 14 amino acids. The CDR3 DNA reads as TGCGCCAGCTCTAGTGGCGGCAAAGATCAGCCCCAGCATTTT. Encoded protein: CASSSGGKDQPQHF.

For the CDR3, the DNA is TGTGCCAGCAGTCCCCGGACTAGCGGGAGGGCCGAGACCCAGTACTTC. Protein product: CASSPRTSGRAETQYF. The V call is TRBV27, the J call TRBJ2-5, with TRBD2 matching 15 bases. The V and J ends lost 5 bases and 5 bases, in that order; junction bases with no gene match: 6. The CDR3 has 16 amino acids. Germline lookup yields CDR1 MNHEY and CDR2 SMNVEV (reference sequence).

The chain employs TRBV7-2 and TRBJ2-1; 13 bases line up with TRBD2. The V gene end was trimmed by 1 base and the J gene end by 13 bases; junction bases not matched to a gene: 7. The germline V gene has CDR1 SGHTA and CDR2 FQGNSA. This CDR3 spans 15 amino acids. Here the CDR3 reads CASSLEGLAGFTQFF. The CDR3 coding sequence is TGTGCCAGCAGCTTAGAGGGACTAGCGGGATTTACTCAGTTCTTC.

This chain links TRBV20-1 with TRBJ1-3; D uncertain. V lost 5 bases to trimming and J lost 0 bases, with 5 bases between them. This CDR3 spans 12 amino acids. Germline V lookup: CDR1 DFQATT, CDR2 SNEGSKA (reference sequence). The CDR3 DNA reads TGCAGTGCTCGATCCTCTGGAAACACCATATATTTT. Translating it yields CSARSSGNTIYF.

The chain uses TRBV30 and TRBJ1-2; no definite D call. Trimming shortened V by 3 bases and J by 7 bases, and 6 bases separated the two germline ends. The CDR3 sequence is 10 residues long. CDR1 is GTSNPN, CDR2 SVGIG, per germline (reference sequence). DNA for the CDR3: TGTGCCTGGAGGTACGGTGGCTACACCTTC. It translates to CAWRYGGYTF.

The gene calls are TRBV5-1 and TRBJ1-2, with D unclear. V lost 0 bases to trimming and J lost 2 bases, with 11 bases between them. Germline CDR1 and CDR2: SGHRS and YFSETQ. The CDR3 runs to 15 residues. The DNA of the CDR3 is TGCGCCAGCAGCTTGGAAGATGGGCAGAACTATGGCTACACCTTC. It yields the protein CASSLEDGQNYGYTF.

The rearrangement links TRBV20-1 to TRBJ1-5; the match to TRBD1 covers 8 bases. Germline CDR1 reads DFQATT; CDR2 reads SNEGSKA (reference sequence). V dropped 4 bases and J dropped 7; count of bases not matched to a gene: 15. The CDR3 runs to 16 residues. CDR3 region: CSATQFSGGSPQPQHF. Written as DNA, the CDR3 is TGCAGTGCTACTCAATTTTCAGGGGGCTCCCCCCAGCCCCAGCATTTT.

V is TRBV20-1 and J is TRBJ1-1; the D gene is possibly TRBD1 (5 bases). The CDR3 sequence is 15 residues long. Germline V CDR1 and CDR2: DFQATT, SNEGSKA (reference sequence). V was pared by 0 bases and J by 5 bases, with 16 bases between. The CDR3 DNA sequence: TGCAGTGCTAGAGATCTTGTCATCGGGGGGACTGAAGCTTTCTTT. It encodes CSARDLVIGGTEAFF.

The chain has TRBV5-6 and TRBJ1-1, with D perhaps matching TRBD1 (5 bases). Looked up from germline, CDR1 is SGHDT and CDR2 is YYEEEE. The CDR3 extends over 15 amino acids. Trimming took 2 bases from V and 1 from J, leaving 12 bases between them. The CDR3 reads CASSFPGRANTEAFF. The CDR3 DNA is TGTGCCAGCAGCTTCCCGGGACGGGCGAACACTGAAGCTTTCTTT. Based on the CDR3 plus reference TRBV5-6 and TRBJ1-1, the full variable domain is DAGVTQSPTHLIKTRGQQVTLRCSPKSGHDTVSWYQQALGQGPQFIFQYYEEEERQRGNFPDRFSGHQFPNYSSELNVNALLLGDSALYLCASSFPGRANTEAFFGQGTRLTVV.

The rearrangement uses TRBV5-1 and TRBJ1-4, with 7 bases that match TRBD1. J was trimmed by 7 bases and V by 0 bases; bases with no gene match: 3. Germline values: CDR1 SGHRS, CDR2 YFSETQ. The CDR3 is 14 amino acids. DNA for the CDR3: TGCGCCAGCAGCTTGGAAGGGGGCGTTGAAAAACTGTTTTTT. Protein: CASSLEGGVEKLFF.

The CDR3 spells CASSSSGPSYNEQFF. In nucleotides, the CDR3 is TGTGCCAGCAGCTCTAGCGGACCGTCCTACAATGAGCAGTTCTTC. This rearrangement joins TRBV12-3 or TRBV12-4 to TRBJ2-1; 7 nucleotides match TRBD2. V was pared by 6 bases and J by 1 base, with 6 bases of the junction left unmatched. This CDR3 region has 15 residues.

This clonotype turned up a few times. The V call is TRBV27, the J call TRBJ2-7; 12 bases line up with TRBD2. The CDR3 loop spans 14 amino acids. The J segment lost 4 bases and the V segment lost 7 bases, leaving 5 bases of the junction unmatched. CDR1 is MNHEY and CDR2 is SMNVEV in the germline V gene (reference sequence). The CDR3 sequence: CASTLTSGRYEQYF. CDR3 in DNA: TGTGCCAGCACTCTTACTAGCGGGAGGTACGAGCAGTACTTC.

This chain connects TRBV4-3 to TRBJ1-1, with D perhaps TRBD1 (5 bases). Deletions cut 8 bases from V and 1 base from J, with 14 bases between. Germline-derived CDR1 and CDR2 are LGHNA and YSLEER. The CDR3 sequence is 14 residues long. This CDR3 reads CASRWDARNTEAFF. The CDR3 DNA reads as TGCGCCAGCCGATGGGACGCACGGAACACTGAAGCTTTCTTT.

This clonotype was observed a handful of times. V gene TRBV12-3 or TRBV12-4 combines with J gene TRBJ1-3; no definite D call. This CDR3 contains 14 residues. The V and J ends lost 5 bases and 0 bases respectively, with 8 bases between them. CDR3 residues: CASSDRSSGNTIYF. The CDR3 DNA sequence: TGTGCCAGCAGTGATCGGAGCTCTGGAAACACCATATATTTT.

There are a few counts of this clonotype. The V and J genes are TRBV28 and TRBJ1-6; D is possibly TRBD1 (5 bases). Germline loops: CDR1 MDHEN, CDR2 SYDVKM. CDR3 length: 15 amino acids. Trimming stripped 3 bases from V and 5 bases from J, with 11 bases between. CDR3 in amino acids: CASSFGGQNNSPLHF. CDR3 nucleotide sequence: TGTGCCAGCAGTTTTGGCGGACAAAATAATTCACCCCTCCACTTT.

This clonotype has more than one count but fewer than ten. This rearrangement joins TRBV27 to TRBJ1-1, with D uncertain. V was pared by 3 bases and J by 4 bases, with 12 bases between. The CDR3 consists of 14 residues. CDR1 is MNHEY and CDR2 is SMNVEV in the germline V gene (reference sequence). For the CDR3, the DNA is TGTGCCAGCAGTTTTAACGGACTGGGCACTGAAGCTTTCTTT. It codes for CASSFNGLGTEAFF.